The 17 T cell receptor beta chains below come from one sample, sequenced in a study of identical twins. TCRdb reprocessed the 5' RACE reads via MiXCR and lists one record per CDR3 protein. The table records 450,000 to 500,000 distinct CDR3 sequences, roughly an eighth of them present only once. This sample was shared with a second study, whose subject was yellow fever vaccine responses in identical twins.

Sequencing used CD4+ T cells sorted from blood. The origin of the receptors is a woman under 30 in good health.

V and J are TRBV6-5 and TRBJ2-3; 8 bases align to TRBD1. The germline V gene encodes CDR1 MNHEY and CDR2 SVGAGI. The CDR3 runs to 16 residues. V lost 0 bases and J lost 3; bases outside the gene matches: 5. The DNA of the CDR3 is TGTGCCAGCAGTTACTCAGCAGGGGGCGTGACAGATACGCAGTATTTT. It specifies CASSYSAGGVTDTQYF.

Only a few counts were recorded for this clonotype. This chain uses TRBV7-8 with TRBJ2-7, with 11 bases identical to TRBD1. This CDR3 contains 16 residues. In germline, CDR1 is SGHVS, CDR2 FQNEAQ. V shed 4 bases, J shed 12 bases, and the junction held 17 bases outside the gene matches. CDR3 in DNA: TGTGCCAGCAGCTCCCTTTGGTCCGGGACAGGGGGTTTAGGGTACTTC. Its translation: CASSSLWSGTGGLGYF.

This clonotype turned up a few times. This chain uses TRBV6-5 with TRBJ1-1; D is unclear. Germline V gene lookup returns CDR1 MNHEY and CDR2 SVGAGI. Trimming shortened V by 0 bases and J by 0 bases, and 5 bases separated the two germline ends. The CDR3 is 14 amino acids. The CDR3 spells CASSYSTLNTEAFF. The CDR3, as DNA: TGTGCCAGCAGTTACTCTACCTTGAACACTGAAGCTTTCTTT.

The chain is built from TRBV20-1 and TRBJ2-2; TRBD2 aligns across 8 bases. There are 16 residues in the CDR3. Germline loops: CDR1 DFQATT, CDR2 SNEGSKA (reference sequence). V trimming: 1 base; J trimming: 1 base; junction bases outside the gene matches: 5. DNA of the CDR3: TGCAGTGCTAGAGCGACGGGACTAGTGAACACCGGGGAGCTGTTTTTT. This gives the protein CSARATGLVNTGELFF.

This clonotype occurred a few times. The chain combines TRBV6-6 with TRBJ2-7; TRBD1 is a possible D gene (5 bases). Germline assignment: CDR1 MNHNY and CDR2 SVGAGI (reference sequence). The CDR3 length is 11 residues. The V end was cut by 7 bases, the J end by 5 bases, with 9 bases between. CDR3 nucleotide sequence: TGTGCCAGCAATACAGGTGACGAGCAGTACTTC. Amino acids: CASNTGDEQYF.

This clonotype was observed a few times. The J gene is TRBJ2-7, the V gene TRBV30; no definite D call. The CDR3 contains 11 residues. V was trimmed by 2 bases and J by 5 bases, leaving 7 bases between them. The germline CDR1 and CDR2 sequences are GTSNPN and SVGIG (reference sequence). CDR3 sequence reads: CAWSKNHEQYF. In DNA, the CDR3 is TGTGCCTGGAGTAAAAACCACGAGCAGTACTTC. Using reference TRBV30 and TRBJ2-7 for the parts outside the CDR3, the full variable domain is SQTIHQWPATLVQPVGSPLSLECTVEGTSNPNLYWYRQAAGRGLQLLFYSVGIGQISSEVPQNLSASRPQDRQFILSSKKLLLSDSGFYLCAWSKNHEQYFGPGTRLTVT.

This clonotype turned up a few times. This rearrangement joins TRBV2 to TRBJ2-1; weak D call: TRBD2 (5 bases). V was clipped by 4 bases and J by 2 bases, with 9 bases between them. CDR3 length: 14 amino acids. The germline V gene has CDR1 SNHLY and CDR2 FYNNEI. The CDR3 loop is CASSGAGTYNEQFF. Here the CDR3 DNA reads TGTGCCAGCAGTGGCGCCGGGACCTACAATGAGCAGTTCTTC.

This clonotype was seen ten or more times. V and J are TRBV5-1 and TRBJ1-5; 10 bases match TRBD1. Germline V gene lookup returns CDR1 SGHRS and CDR2 YFSETQ. The CDR3 length is 16 residues. Losses at the gene ends were 0 bases for V and 5 bases for J; bases not matched to a gene: 5. The CDR3 spells CASSLGFGTGDQPQHF. The CDR3 DNA reads TGCGCCAGCAGCTTGGGGTTTGGGACAGGGGATCAGCCCCAGCATTTT.

This clonotype was counted at least ten times. The CDR3 reads CASNSGVNTQYF. CDR3 sequence (DNA): TGTGCCAGCAACTCCGGAGTAAATACGCAGTATTTT. The chain couples TRBV12-3 or TRBV12-4 to TRBJ2-3; D is undetermined. V lost 7 bases and J lost 7, with 12 bases in between. This CDR3 has 12 amino acids.

This clonotype was detected only a few times. The chain couples TRBV5-8 to TRBJ2-1, with 9 bases lining up with TRBD2. V was clipped by 3 bases and J by 1 base; unmatched bases: 8. Looked up from germline, CDR1 is SGHTS and CDR2 is YDEGEE. There are 17 residues in the CDR3. DNA of the CDR3: TGTGCCAGCAGCTGGGGGGTAGCGGGGGTATCCTACAATGAGCAGTTCTTC. Protein: CASSWGVAGVSYNEQFF.

The sample holds a few counts of this clonotype. This chain links TRBV20-1 with TRBJ1-2, with D maybe TRBD1 (5 bases). The CDR3 length is 13 residues. CDR1 is DFQATT, CDR2 SNEGSKA, per germline (reference sequence). The V gene lost 6 bases and the J gene lost 2 bases, with 13 bases spanning the gap. CDR3 protein: CSAIIRGNYGYTF. The CDR3 coding sequence is TGCAGTGCCATAATCCGGGGGAACTATGGCTACACCTTC.

This clonotype was seen a few times. The chain joins TRBV7-9 to TRBJ2-7; maybe TRBD1 (5 bases). Deletions cut 5 bases from V and 3 bases from J, with 14 bases between. The germline V gene has CDR1 SEHNR and CDR2 FQNEAQ (reference sequence). The CDR3 spans 14 residues. CDR3 coding DNA: TGTGCCAGCAGCCCACAGGCCCTGGGCTACGAGCAGTACTTC. This gives the protein CASSPQALGYEQYF.

The V gene is TRBV20-1, the J gene TRBJ2-2; TRBD1 agrees at 11 bases. Looked up from germline, CDR1 is DFQATT and CDR2 is SNEGSKA (reference sequence). The V gene end was trimmed by 0 bases and the J gene end by 7 bases; junction bases not matched to a gene: 7. The CDR3 covers 16 residues. CDR3 bases: TGCAGTGCTAGAGATCTAGGACAGGGGGCCGGCGGGGAGCTGTTTTTT. This codes for CSARDLGQGAGGELFF.

This clonotype was observed many times. Relative to the germline gene, one junction end is altered; a read error may explain this. The chain employs TRBV12-3 or TRBV12-4 and TRBJ2-6, with TRBD1 as a possible D gene (5 bases). The length of the CDR3 is 15 residues. The CDR3 bases are TGTGCCAGCAGCTTAGGGGAACCCGGGGCCAACGTCCTGACTTTC. Its translation is CASSLGEPGANVLTF.

On this clonotype itself: One junction end disagrees with the germline gene, perhaps due to a read error. This chain uses TRBV4-3 with TRBJ2-5; tentatively, D is TRBD2 (5 bases). Germline loops: CDR1 LGHNA, CDR2 YSLEER. CDR3 length equals 13 residues. DNA of the CDR3: TGCGCCAGCAGCCCGCAGATGGGAGAGACCCATTACTTC. It yields the protein CASSPQMGETHYF.

This clonotype turned up a few times. V usage is TRBV11-2 and J usage is TRBJ2-3; no definite D call. The CDR3 runs to 16 residues. The V gene's germline CDR1 is SGHAT and CDR2 FQNNGV. Trimming took 2 bases from V and 2 from J, leaving 14 bases between them. For the CDR3, the DNA is TGTGCCAGCAGCTTACGGGCAGCGCTAACCACAGATACGCAGTATTTT. This sequence encodes CASSLRAALTTDTQYF.

The chain carries TRBV6-1 and TRBJ2-6, with TRBD2 identical over 7 bases. Per the germline V gene, CDR1 is MNHNS and CDR2 is SASEGT. The CDR3 loop spans 15 amino acids. V lost 6 bases and J lost 4; bases outside the gene matches: 6. The CDR3 region is CASRGGTGGANVLTF. Written as DNA, the CDR3 is TGTGCCAGCAGGGGAGGGACGGGGGGGGCCAACGTCCTGACTTTC.